This T cell receptor (beta chain) derives from a study of blood T cell repertoires in COVID-19. About the research overall: Acute and convalescent COVID-19 samples came from the United States, Italy and Spain.

This clone was observed a few times. Germline loops: CDR1 MDHEN, CDR2 SYDVKM. The CDR3 is 13 amino acids. V was trimmed by 10 bases and J by 1 base, leaving 13 bases between them. Sequencing used immunoSEQ multiplex PCR; TCRdb keeps in-frame clones, though not all of them. The sample has 300,000 or so clones, 89% seen once. What was sequenced was PBMCs or T cells enriched from blood (not recorded which). The gene calls are TRBV28 and TRBJ1-2; the D is unclear. The clonotype was recovered from a woman in her 50s who had been exposed to COVID-19. The CDR3 bases are TGTGCCACCCAACGTGAGAATAACTATGGCTACACCTTC. Its protein product is CATQRENNYGYTF.